The present TCR beta chain was sequenced within a study of blood T cell repertoires in COVID-19. Turning to the study itself: T cells, B-cell-depleted T cells, or PBMCs supplied cDNA or gDNA.

Per the original data handling: Nucleated cell number was recorded as an estimate derived from reference gene primer amplification. TCRdb keeps only in-frame clones here, not all; method: immunoSEQ multiplex PCR. V, J and clone size derive from that table, while D and trimming were established from the DNA sequence. Counted here are around 25,000 clones, approximately 90% occurring once; the ten biggest clones make up about 3%. This CDR3 comprises 17 residues. The source material was peripheral blood. The TCR comes from a human donor in a cohort sampled during active COVID-19. The genes are TRBV1 and TRBJ2-7; no check of the table's D call, TRBD1, against the DNA was made. TRBV1 is reported as a pseudogene. The CDR3 sequence: CTSSHSDRDREYYEQYF. DNA for the CDR3: TGCACCAGCAGCCACTCCGACCGGGACAGGGAGTACTACGAGCAGTACTTC.